Here is one T cell receptor beta chain with its context. This CDR3 comprises 17 residues. The V and J ends lost 1 base and 1 base, in that order; junction bases with no gene match: 4. CDR1 and CDR2 from the germline V gene are SGHAT and FQNNGV. These data originate in a study of graft-versus-host responses after intestinal transplantation. Study details: Recipients obtained multivisceral, liver-intestinal, or isolated intestinal transplants.

Study-wide points: Graft-versus-host to host-versus-graft clonal ratios in allografts were high in patients with graft-donor T cell macrochimerism.

Co-plated with roughly 200,000 CFSE-labeled responder cells were roughly 200,000 irradiated, violet-dye-labeled stimulator cells. Clones were read by immunoSEQ multiplex PCR, and TCRdb kept only the in-frame ones, dropping some. The table has about 7,000 clones, 25% to 40% seen once. The chain employs TRBV11-2 and TRBJ2-5; 12 positions agree with TRBD2. The sequences come from alloreactive CD8+ T cells from a mixed lymphocyte reaction culture, collected before transplantation. Specified subset: CFSE-low proliferating T cells sorted from approximately 6-day pre-transplant mixed lymphocyte reaction (GvH or HvG direction). The receptor comes from a human patient who was an organ donor for intestinal transplantation. The CDR3 nucleotides are TGTGCCAGCAGCTTAGGACCTAGCGGGGGGGCCCAAGAGACCCAGTACTTC. As protein: CASSLGPSGGAQETQYF.